The 29 T cell receptor beta chains in this list originate from one sample, sequenced in a study of T cells in Graves' hyperthyroidism and ophthalmopathy. Using RNA transcripts as the source, TCR beta CDR3 regions were amplified. RT-PCR in the first round (using the HTBI primer set) targeted the TCR CDR3. TCRdb called the multiplex PCR reads again in MiXCR, with one record for every CDR3 protein. There are around 240,000 distinct CDR3 sequences in the sample; more than 14% occur only once, and approximately 12% lies in the top ten. The sequenced sample consisted of blood. The receptors stem from a woman aged 40 to 50 with Graves' hyperthyroidism that later progressed to Graves' ophthalmopathy.

The J gene is TRBJ1-5, the V gene TRBV6-1; 8 positions match TRBD1. This CDR3 contains 16 residues. CDR1 and CDR2 (germline): MNHNS, SASEGT. J was trimmed by 1 base and V by 7 bases; bases with no gene match: 9. In DNA form, the CDR3 reads TGTGCCAGCATCTACGGGACAGGCGCCAGCAATCAGCCCCAGCATTTT. The encoded protein is CASIYGTGASNQPQHF.

The chain links TRBV28 to TRBJ2-3; the D is unclear. Germline V gene lookup returns CDR1 MDHEN and CDR2 SYDVKM. The CDR3 totals 13 residues. The V and J ends lost 6 bases and 3 bases respectively, with 10 bases between them. CDR3 coding DNA: TGTGCCAGCAGCAAATCGACTACAGATACGCAGTATTTT. Residues: CASSKSTTDTQYF.

This chain connects TRBV7-9 to TRBJ1-2; no definite D call. Per the germline V gene, CDR1 is SEHNR and CDR2 is FQNEAQ (reference sequence). This CDR3 comprises 14 residues. The germline V and J ends were trimmed by 0 bases and 1 base, with 6 bases remaining between them. The CDR3, as DNA: TGTGCCAGCAGCTTAGCTGGGAGTAACTATGGCTACACCTTC. It encodes CASSLAGSNYGYTF.

As regards this clonotype: This may come from a read error, since a much larger clone is one base off. This chain connects TRBV7-9 to TRBJ2-7; D is unresolved. The CDR3 extends over 12 amino acids. V lost 3 bases, J lost 6 bases, and 9 bases lay in between. Germline V CDR1 and CDR2: SEHNR, FQNEAQ (reference sequence). CDR3 DNA sequence: TGTGCCAGCAGCTTGGCTCCCTTCGAGCAGTACTTC. It is translated as CASSLAPFEQYF.

This clonotype was detected many times. The chain employs TRBV6-1 and TRBJ2-1; TRBD2 agrees at 7 bases. Germline values: CDR1 MNHNS, CDR2 SASEGT. V lost 5 bases, J lost 8 bases, and 12 bases stayed unmatched. CDR3 length: 15 amino acids. In nucleotides, the CDR3 is TGTGCCAGCAGTTCTCCGGGACCCGCGGGGGATGAGCAGTTCTTC. It encodes CASSSPGPAGDEQFF.

This clonotype has just a few counts. CDR3 bases: TGTGCCAGTAGATGGGACAGGGATTCACCCCTCCACTTT. Translation: CASRWDRDSPLHF. This chain uses TRBV19 with TRBJ1-6, with 9 bases fitting TRBD1. The V segment lost 6 bases and the J segment 8 bases; nucleotides outside the gene matches: 2. The germline V gene has CDR1 LNHDA and CDR2 SQIVND (reference sequence). The CDR3 is made up of 13 amino acids.

This chain uses TRBV6-5 with TRBJ2-1, with 12 bases lining up with TRBD1. In germline, CDR1 is MNHEY, CDR2 SVGAGI. The V segment lost 0 bases and the J segment 4 bases; nucleotides outside the gene matches: 10. CDR3 length equals 19 residues. The CDR3 loop is CASSYSKGQGATWYNEQFF. The CDR3 coding sequence is TGTGCCAGCAGTTACTCTAAGGGACAGGGGGCGACGTGGTACAATGAGCAGTTCTTC.

The table lists this clonotype with many counts. The V and J genes are TRBV5-1 and TRBJ1-1; tentatively, D is TRBD1 (5 bases). V lost 4 bases, J lost 5 bases, and 15 bases lay in between. Germline CDR1 is SGHRS and CDR2 is YFSETQ. The CDR3 runs 14 residues. DNA of the CDR3: TGCGCCAGCAGCCCGGACATACGGAAGACTGAAGCTTTCTTT. This translates into CASSPDIRKTEAFF. Together with reference TRBV5-1 and TRBJ1-1, the CDR3 gives the full variable domain: KAGVTQTPRYLIKTRGQQVTLSCSPISGHRSVSWYQQTPGQGLQFLFEYFSETQRNKGNFPGRFSGRQFSNSRSEMNVSTLELGDSALYLCASSPDIRKTEAFFGQGTRLTVV.

This clonotype was seen more than once but under ten times. The chain is built from TRBV9 and TRBJ2-1; 7 positions match TRBD2. The CDR3 runs 17 residues. Trimming at V came to 3 bases and at J to 6 bases, leaving 15 bases not matched to a gene. Germline loops: CDR1 SGDLS, CDR2 YYNGEE. Written as DNA, the CDR3 is TGTGCCAGCAGCGGAGTCGTGCGGGAGTGGCCGTCCAATGAGCAGTTCTTC. Protein product: CASSGVVREWPSNEQFF.

The V gene is TRBV12-5, the J gene TRBJ2-5, with 7 bases matching TRBD1. The CDR3 sequence is 15 residues long. Germline V gene data show CDR1 as LGHNT and CDR2 as FRNRAP. The ends lost 3 bases at V and 4 bases at J; junction bases unmatched: 8. This chain's CDR3 is CASGFSGTEGETQYF. DNA for the CDR3: TGTGCTAGTGGTTTTTCCGGGACAGAAGGAGAGACCCAGTACTTC.

This clonotype was detected ten times or more. This sequence joins TRBV18 and TRBJ1-4; D is unclear. V was pared by 2 bases and J by 7 bases, with 5 bases between. Germline V gene sequence: CDR1 KGHSH, CDR2 LQKENI. This CDR3 is built from 12 residues. CDR3 loop: CASSPWGEKLFF. In nucleotides, the CDR3 is TGTGCCAGCTCACCATGGGGTGAAAAACTGTTTTTT.

Of note for this clonotype: Being one base from a much bigger clone, this may be a read error. The V call is TRBV29-1, the J call TRBJ2-1; the D is unclear. Gene TRBJ2-7 matches the end of the DNA better, so the J call may be wrong. Germline V gene sequence: CDR1 SQVTM, CDR2 ANQGSEA. The length of the CDR3 is 14 residues. CDR3 in amino acids: CSVVEVGSYNEQYF. The CDR3 nucleotides are TGCAGCGTTGTCGAGGTGGGATCCTACAATGAGCAGTACTTC.

The chain couples TRBV9 to TRBJ2-1, with D possibly TRBD1 on 6 matching bases. The V gene's germline CDR1 is SGDLS and CDR2 YYNGEE. The CDR3 spans 14 residues. The V end lost 4 bases, the J end lost 4 bases, and 12 bases lay between the germline ends. CDR3 nucleotide sequence: TGTGCCAGCAGCCCTTGGACAGCGTACAATGAGCAGTTCTTC. It encodes CASSPWTAYNEQFF.

This clonotype was seen only once. V is TRBV4-1 and J is TRBJ2-1, with D maybe TRBD2 (6 bases). The CDR3 consists of 15 residues. Germline CDR1 and CDR2: MGHRA and YSYEKL. V lost 7 bases and J 8 bases, leaving 21 bases between the germline ends. In DNA, the CDR3 is TGCGCCAGCAAACGAGTGACTAGTTTGGGGGATGAGCAGTTCTTC. Translating gives CASKRVTSLGDEQFF.

The sample holds many counts of this clonotype. As DNA, the CDR3 is TGTGCCAGCAGTTCAGACTACGAGCAGTACTTC. As protein: CASSSDYEQYF. The rearrangement uses TRBV6-1 and TRBJ2-7, with D hard to call. Germline values: CDR1 MNHNS, CDR2 SASEGT. CDR3 length: 11 amino acids. V dropped 5 bases and J dropped 3 bases, with 5 bases sitting between them.

This clonotype has a count of ten or more. The chain has TRBV11-2 and TRBJ1-1, with unresolved D. The V gene lost 6 bases and the J gene lost 1 base, with 12 bases spanning the gap. CDR3 length: 14 residues. Germline loops: CDR1 SGHAT, CDR2 FQNNGV. CDR3 coding DNA: TGTGCCAGCAGTAAGGGCCTCGGGAACACTGAAGCTTTCTTT. This gives the protein CASSKGLGNTEAFF.

To note about this clonotype: Possible read error: a much larger clone is one base away. The chain employs TRBV29-1 and TRBJ2-2; TRBD2 is a possible D gene (6 bases). CDR1 is SQVTM and CDR2 is ANQGSEA in the germline V gene. The CDR3 extends over 11 amino acids. The CDR3 nucleotides are TGCAGCGTTGAGGGCACCGGGGGGCTGTTTTTT. Residues: CSVEGTGGLFF.

This clonotype was seen repeatedly, ten times or more. This chain links TRBV28 with TRBJ2-1; no clear D. CDR3 length: 12 amino acids. Germline V gene lookup returns CDR1 MDHEN and CDR2 SYDVKM. Deletions cut 7 bases from V and 2 bases from J, with 6 bases between. CDR3 coding DNA: TGTGCCAGCATGAAGGCCTACAATGAGCAGTTCTTC. It codes for CASMKAYNEQFF.

This clonotype was detected ten times or more. The rearrangement links TRBV11-2 to TRBJ2-1; 8 bases are shared with TRBD2. This CDR3 has 16 residues. V gave up 4 bases and J gave up 4 bases; unmatched junction bases: 9. CDR1 and CDR2 from the germline V gene are SGHAT and FQNNGV. The CDR3 loop is CASSSQRELSYNEQFF. DNA for the CDR3: TGTGCCAGCAGCTCCCAGCGGGAGCTGTCATACAATGAGCAGTTCTTC.

Ten or more counts support this clonotype. The chain recombines TRBV6-1 with TRBJ1-6; 7 positions agree with TRBD1. The CDR3 has 16 residues. CDR1 is MNHNS, CDR2 SASEGT, per germline. The trim removed 7 bases at V and 5 bases at J, leaving 11 bases unmatched. The CDR3 region is CASKGAEGVNNSPLHF. The CDR3 coding sequence is TGTGCCAGCAAGGGGGCCGAGGGAGTAAATAATTCACCCCTCCACTTT.

The sample holds many counts of this clonotype. The J gene is TRBJ1-5, the V gene TRBV2; TRBD1 is a possible D gene (5 bases). Germline lookup yields CDR1 SNHLY and CDR2 FYNNEI. V lost 6 bases, J lost 4 bases, and 13 bases lay in between. The CDR3 spans 14 residues. CDR3 nucleotides: TGTGCCAGCAGCGGGGGAGGGCCGAATCAGCCCCAGCATTTT. Translated: CASSGGGPNQPQHF. Looking up the rest from reference TRBV2 and TRBJ1-5 gives the full variable domain: EPEVTQTPSHQVTQMGQEVILRCVPISNHLYFYWYRQILGQKVEFLVSFYNNEISEKSEIFDDQFSVERPDGSNFTLKIRSTKLEDSAMYFCASSGGGPNQPQHFGDGTRLSIL.

Notes on this clonotype: Since a much larger clone is just one base distant, this may be a read error. The rearrangement uses TRBV5-1 and TRBJ1-1, with D unresolved. Germline CDR1 and CDR2: SGHRS and YFSETQ. The CDR3 is made up of 14 amino acids. In DNA, the CDR3 is TGCGCCCGCAGCTCAGGACGTATGAACACTGAAGCTTTCTTT. It codes for CARSSGRMNTEAFF.

This clonotype came up many times. The V and J genes are TRBV6-6 and TRBJ1-4; TRBD1 matches at 8 bases. The CDR3 covers 14 residues. Losses at the gene ends were 5 bases for V and 7 bases for J; bases not matched to a gene: 6. Germline CDR1 is MNHNY and CDR2 is SVGAGI (reference sequence). The CDR3 DNA reads as TGTGCCAGCAGTACTCGAACAGGGGGTGAAAAACTGTTTTTT. Translated, it gives CASSTRTGGEKLFF.

There are many counts of this clonotype. V and J are TRBV10-2 and TRBJ2-1; D gene ambiguous. Germline CDR1 WSHSY, CDR2 SAAADI. The CDR3 loop spans 11 amino acids. Trimming stripped 6 bases from V and 8 bases from J, with 8 bases between. CDR3: CASRSMDEQFF. CDR3 DNA sequence: TGCGCCAGCAGAAGTATGGATGAGCAGTTCTTC.

This clonotype was seen ten or more times. The chain joins TRBV19 to TRBJ1-2; no definite D call. The germline V gene encodes CDR1 LNHDA and CDR2 SQIVND (reference sequence). There are 13 residues in the CDR3. V was clipped by 6 bases and J by 1 base, with 9 bases between them. The CDR3 DNA is TGTGCCAGTAGCCCGGGCATTAACTATGGCTACACCTTC. It encodes CASSPGINYGYTF.

The sample holds many counts of this clonotype. The chain is built from TRBV12-3 or TRBV12-4 and TRBJ1-4; perhaps TRBD1 as D (5 bases). Trimming left V 3 bases short and J 6 bases short, with 14 bases between. The CDR3 is 15 residues long. The CDR3 here is CASSFEGRGDEKLFF. The CDR3 nucleotides read TGTGCCAGCAGTTTTGAGGGGAGGGGTGATGAAAAACTGTTTTTT.

This chain connects TRBV10-1 to TRBJ2-1; 8 positions match TRBD2. In germline, CDR1 is WNHNN, CDR2 SYGVQD (reference sequence). The CDR3 consists of 18 residues. The J segment lost 6 bases and the V segment lost 1 base, leaving 14 bases of the junction unmatched. In nucleotides, the CDR3 is TGCGCCAGCAGTGAGTTTGCGTTCGTGAACGGGAGGGCCAATGAGCAGTTCTTC. Its protein product is CASSEFAFVNGRANEQFF.

This clonotype occurred many times. The CDR3 DNA follows: TGTGCCAGCACCTCTACTGACATATACAAGGGGGAGCTGTTTTTT. Translated, it gives CASTSTDIYKGELFF. The V call is TRBV28, the J call TRBJ2-2; D gene unclear. Germline V gene lookup returns CDR1 MDHEN and CDR2 SYDVKM. This CDR3 spans 15 amino acids. The V end was cut by 7 bases, the J end by 8 bases, with 20 bases between.

At least ten counts were recorded for this clonotype. V usage is TRBV6-5 and J usage is TRBJ2-7, with 13 bases that match TRBD2. The V segment lost 2 bases and the J segment 1 base; nucleotides outside the gene matches: 8. The CDR3 is made up of 18 amino acids. The germline V gene has CDR1 MNHEY and CDR2 SVGAGI. As DNA, the CDR3 is TGTGCCAGCAGTTACCGAAGTCCGGGACTAGCGGGGTCCTACGAGCAGTACTTC. It translates to CASSYRSPGLAGSYEQYF.